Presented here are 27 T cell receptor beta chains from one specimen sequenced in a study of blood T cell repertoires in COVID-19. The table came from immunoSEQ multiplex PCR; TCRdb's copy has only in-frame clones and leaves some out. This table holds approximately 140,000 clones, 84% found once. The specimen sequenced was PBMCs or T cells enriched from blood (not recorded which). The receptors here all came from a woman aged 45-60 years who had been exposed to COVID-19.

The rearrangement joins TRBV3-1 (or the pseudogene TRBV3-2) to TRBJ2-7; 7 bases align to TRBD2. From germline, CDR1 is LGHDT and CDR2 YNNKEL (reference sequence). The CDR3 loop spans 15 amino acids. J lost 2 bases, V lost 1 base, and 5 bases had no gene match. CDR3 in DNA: TGTGCCAGCAGCCAAGCGTCTAGCGGAGCCTACGAGCAGTACTTC. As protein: CASSQASSGAYEQYF.

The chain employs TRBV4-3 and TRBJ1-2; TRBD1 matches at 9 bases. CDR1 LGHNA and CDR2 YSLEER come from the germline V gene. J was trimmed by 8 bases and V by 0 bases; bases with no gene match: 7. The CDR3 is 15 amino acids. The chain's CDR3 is CASSQEGTGPFGYTF. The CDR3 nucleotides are TGCGCCAGCAGCCAAGAGGGGACAGGGCCTTTCGGCTACACCTTC.

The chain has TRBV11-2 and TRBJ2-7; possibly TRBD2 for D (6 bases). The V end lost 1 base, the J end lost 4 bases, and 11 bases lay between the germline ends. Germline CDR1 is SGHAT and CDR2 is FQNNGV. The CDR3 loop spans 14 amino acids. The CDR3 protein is CASSLVGGEYEQYF. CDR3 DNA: TGTGCCAGCAGCTTAGTTGGCGGGGAATACGAGCAGTACTTC.

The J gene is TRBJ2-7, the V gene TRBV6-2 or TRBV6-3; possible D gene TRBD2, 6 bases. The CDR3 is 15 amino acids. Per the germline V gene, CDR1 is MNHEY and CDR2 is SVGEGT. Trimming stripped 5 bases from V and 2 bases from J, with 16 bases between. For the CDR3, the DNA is TGTGCCAGCAGTGGGGGGACGGAGCATCCCTACGAGCAGTACTTC. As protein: CASSGGTEHPYEQYF.

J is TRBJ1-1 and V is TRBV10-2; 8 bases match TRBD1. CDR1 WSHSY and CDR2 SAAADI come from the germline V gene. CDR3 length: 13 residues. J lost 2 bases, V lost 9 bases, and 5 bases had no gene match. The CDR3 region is CASSGQENTEAFF. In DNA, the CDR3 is TGCGCCAGTTCGGGACAGGAAAACACTGAAGCTTTCTTT.

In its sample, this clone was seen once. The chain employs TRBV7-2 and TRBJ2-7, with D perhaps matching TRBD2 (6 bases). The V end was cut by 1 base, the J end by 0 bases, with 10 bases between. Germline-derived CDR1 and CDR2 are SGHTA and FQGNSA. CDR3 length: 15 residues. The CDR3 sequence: CASSLVFGSSYEQYF. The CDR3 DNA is TGTGCCAGCAGCTTAGTTTTCGGGAGCTCCTACGAGCAGTACTTC.

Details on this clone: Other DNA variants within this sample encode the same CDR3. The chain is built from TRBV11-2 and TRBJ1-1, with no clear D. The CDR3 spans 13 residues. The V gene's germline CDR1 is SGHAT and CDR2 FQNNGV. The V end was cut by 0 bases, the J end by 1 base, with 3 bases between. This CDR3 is CASSLDRNTEAFF. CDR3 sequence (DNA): TGTGCCAGCAGCTTAGACAGGAACACTGAAGCTTTCTTT.

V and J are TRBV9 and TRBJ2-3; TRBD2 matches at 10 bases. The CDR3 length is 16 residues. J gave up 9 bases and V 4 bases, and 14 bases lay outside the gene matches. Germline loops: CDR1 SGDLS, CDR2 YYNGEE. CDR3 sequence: CASSPGVAGGGGTQYF. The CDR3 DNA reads TGTGCCAGCAGCCCAGGGGTAGCGGGGGGTGGGGGCACGCAGTATTTT. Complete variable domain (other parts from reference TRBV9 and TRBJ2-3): DSGVTQTPKHLITATGQRVTLRCSPRSGDLSVYWYQQSLDQGLQFLIQYYNGEERAKGNILERFSAQQFPDLHSELNLSSLELGDSALYFCASSPGVAGGGGTQYFGPGTRLTVL.

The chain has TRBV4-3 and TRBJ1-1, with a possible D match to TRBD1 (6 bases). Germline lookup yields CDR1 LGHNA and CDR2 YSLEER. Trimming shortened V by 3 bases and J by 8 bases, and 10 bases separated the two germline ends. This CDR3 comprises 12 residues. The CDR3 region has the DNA TGCGCCAGCAGCCAGGACAGTTTAGAAGCTTTCTTT. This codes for CASSQDSLEAFF.

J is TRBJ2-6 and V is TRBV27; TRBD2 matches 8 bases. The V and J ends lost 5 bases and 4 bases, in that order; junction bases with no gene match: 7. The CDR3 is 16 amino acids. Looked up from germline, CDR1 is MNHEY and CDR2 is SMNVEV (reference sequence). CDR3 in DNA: TGTGCCAGCAGTGCCGGGGGGGCATTCGGGGCCAACGTCCTGACTTTC. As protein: CASSAGGAFGANVLTF. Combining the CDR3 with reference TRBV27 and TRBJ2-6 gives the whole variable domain EAQVTQNPRYLITVTGKKLTVTCSQNMNHEYMSWYRQDPGLGLRQIYYSMNVEVTDKGDVPEGYKVSRKEKRNFPLILESPSPNQTSLYFCASSAGGAFGANVLTFGAGSRLTVL.

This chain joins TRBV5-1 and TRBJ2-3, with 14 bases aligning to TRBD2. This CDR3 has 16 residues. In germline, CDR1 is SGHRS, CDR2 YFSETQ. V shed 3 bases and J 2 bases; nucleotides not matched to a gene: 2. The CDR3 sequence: CASSSGLAGDTDTQYF. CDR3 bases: TGCGCCAGCAGCTCGGGACTAGCGGGGGACACAGATACGCAGTATTTT. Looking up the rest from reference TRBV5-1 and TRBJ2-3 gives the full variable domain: KAGVTQTPRYLIKTRGQQVTLSCSPISGHRSVSWYQQTPGQGLQFLFEYFSETQRNKGNFPGRFSGRQFSNSRSEMNVSTLELGDSALYLCASSSGLAGDTDTQYFGPGTRLTVL.

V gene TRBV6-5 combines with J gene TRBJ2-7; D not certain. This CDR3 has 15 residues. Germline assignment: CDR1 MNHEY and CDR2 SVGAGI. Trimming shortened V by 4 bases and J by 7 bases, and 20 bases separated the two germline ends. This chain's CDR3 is CASSSLVVRYSEQYF. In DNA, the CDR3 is TGTGCCAGCAGTTCCCTGGTGGTAAGATACTCTGAGCAGTACTTC.

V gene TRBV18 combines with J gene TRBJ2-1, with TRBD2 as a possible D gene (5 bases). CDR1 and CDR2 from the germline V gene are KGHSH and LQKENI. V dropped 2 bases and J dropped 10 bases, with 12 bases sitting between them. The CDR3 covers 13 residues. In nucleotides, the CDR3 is TGTGCCAGCTCACCAGTTGGCGAGGGAGAGCAGTTCTTC. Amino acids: CASSPVGEGEQFF.

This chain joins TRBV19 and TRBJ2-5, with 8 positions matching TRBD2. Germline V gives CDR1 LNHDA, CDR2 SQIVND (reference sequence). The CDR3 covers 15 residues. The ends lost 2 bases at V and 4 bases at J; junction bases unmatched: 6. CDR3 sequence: CASSISAGGSETQYF. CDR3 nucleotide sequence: TGTGCCAGTAGTATATCCGCGGGGGGATCAGAGACCCAGTACTTC.

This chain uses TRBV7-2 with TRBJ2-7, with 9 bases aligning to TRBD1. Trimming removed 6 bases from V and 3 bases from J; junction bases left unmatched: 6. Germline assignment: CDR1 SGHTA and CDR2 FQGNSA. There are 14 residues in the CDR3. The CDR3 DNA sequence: TGTGCCAGCAGGCGGCCGGGACAGGGCTACGAGCAGTACTTC. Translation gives CASRRPGQGYEQYF.

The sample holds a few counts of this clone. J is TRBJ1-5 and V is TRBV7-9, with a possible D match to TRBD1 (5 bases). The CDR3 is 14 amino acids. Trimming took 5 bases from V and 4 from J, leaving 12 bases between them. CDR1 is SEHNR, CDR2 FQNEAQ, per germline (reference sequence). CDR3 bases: TGTGCCAGCAGCCCCCTGGGGCCTAATCAGCCCCAGCATTTT. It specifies CASSPLGPNQPQHF.

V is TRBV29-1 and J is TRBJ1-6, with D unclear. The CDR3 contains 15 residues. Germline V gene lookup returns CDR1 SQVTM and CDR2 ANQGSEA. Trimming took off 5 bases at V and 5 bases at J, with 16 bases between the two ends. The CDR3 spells CSVPFRTGDNSPLHF. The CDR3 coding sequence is TGCAGCGTTCCATTCCGGACGGGAGATAATTCACCCCTCCACTTT.

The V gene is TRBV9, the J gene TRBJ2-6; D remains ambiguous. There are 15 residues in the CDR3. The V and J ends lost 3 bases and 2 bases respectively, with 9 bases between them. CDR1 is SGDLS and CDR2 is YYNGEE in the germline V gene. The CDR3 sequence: CASSESRAGANVLTF. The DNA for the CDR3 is TGTGCCAGCAGCGAATCGAGAGCTGGGGCCAACGTCCTGACTTTC.

The CDR3 is CASSPKQGSNTEAFF. CDR3 in DNA: TGTGCCAGCTCACCTAAACAGGGGTCGAACACTGAAGCTTTCTTT. The rearrangement uses TRBV18 and TRBJ1-1, with 7 bases fitting TRBD1. The CDR3 runs 15 residues. The J segment lost 1 base and the V segment lost 3 bases, leaving 5 bases of the junction unmatched. Germline V gene lookup returns CDR1 KGHSH and CDR2 LQKENI.

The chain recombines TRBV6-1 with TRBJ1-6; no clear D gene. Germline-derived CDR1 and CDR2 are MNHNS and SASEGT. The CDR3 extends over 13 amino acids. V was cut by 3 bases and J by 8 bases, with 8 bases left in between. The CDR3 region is CASSDFPYSPLHF. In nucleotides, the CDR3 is TGTGCCAGCAGTGATTTCCCTTATTCACCCCTCCACTTT.

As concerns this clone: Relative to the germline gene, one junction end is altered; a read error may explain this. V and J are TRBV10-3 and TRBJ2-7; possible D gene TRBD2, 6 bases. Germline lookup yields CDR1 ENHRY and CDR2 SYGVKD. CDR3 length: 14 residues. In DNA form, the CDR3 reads TGTGCCATGAGTGACGGAGGGGTCCGGAACGAGCAGTACTTC. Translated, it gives CAMSDGGVRNEQYF.

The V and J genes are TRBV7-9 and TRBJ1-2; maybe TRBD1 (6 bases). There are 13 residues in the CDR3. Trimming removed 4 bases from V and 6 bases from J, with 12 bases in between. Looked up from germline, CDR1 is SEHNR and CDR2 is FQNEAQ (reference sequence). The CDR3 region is CASSSSPGDGYTF. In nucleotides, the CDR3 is TGTGCCAGCAGCTCCTCCCCAGGGGATGGCTACACCTTC.

In DNA, the CDR3 is TGTGCCTGTGGTCCCCCTAGCTCCTACAATGAGCAGTTCTTC. It specifies CACGPPSSYNEQFF. V usage is TRBV19 and J usage is TRBJ2-1; unclear D gene. The CDR3 contains 14 residues. V lost 11 bases and J lost 0, with 14 bases in between. Germline V gives CDR1 LNHDA, CDR2 SQIVND (reference sequence).

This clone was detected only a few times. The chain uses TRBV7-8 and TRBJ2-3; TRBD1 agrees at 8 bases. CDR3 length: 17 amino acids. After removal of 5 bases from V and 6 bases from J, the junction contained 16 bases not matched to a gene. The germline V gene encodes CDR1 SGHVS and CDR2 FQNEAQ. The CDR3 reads CASSPRQGKRTLDTQYF. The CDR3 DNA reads TGTGCCAGCAGCCCACGACAGGGGAAGCGGACCTTGGATACGCAGTATTTT.

Here the CDR3 DNA reads TGTGCCAGCAGCTTCACGGACAGGGGGCAATCTGGAAACACCATATATTTT. Encoded protein: CASSFTDRGQSGNTIYF. The gene calls are TRBV9 and TRBJ1-3; 11 bases match TRBD1. Trimming removed 4 bases from V and 1 base from J; junction bases left unmatched: 7. Germline loops: CDR1 SGDLS, CDR2 YYNGEE. The CDR3 contains 17 residues.

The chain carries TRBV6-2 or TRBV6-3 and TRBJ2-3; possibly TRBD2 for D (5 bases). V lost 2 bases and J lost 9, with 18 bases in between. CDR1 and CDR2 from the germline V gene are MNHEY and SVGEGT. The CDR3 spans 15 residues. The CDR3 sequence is CASSYDLTGKSTQYF. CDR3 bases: TGTGCCAGCAGTTACGATTTGACGGGGAAGTCCACGCAGTATTTT.

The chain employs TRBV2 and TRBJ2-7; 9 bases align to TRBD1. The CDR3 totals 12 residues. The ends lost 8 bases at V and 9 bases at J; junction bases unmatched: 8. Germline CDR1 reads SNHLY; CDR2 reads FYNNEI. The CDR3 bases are TGTGCCAGCGGACGACAGGGGGTCCGGCAGTACTTC. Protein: CASGRQGVRQYF.